The rows below give T cell receptor beta chains drawn from one sample of a study of blood T cell repertoires in COVID-19. This table comes from immunoSEQ multiplex PCR, and its TCRdb copy is limited to in-frame clones, with some not included. Seen here are roughly 300,000 clones, about 82% observed once, and the top ten hold around 1.5%. Sequencing was performed on peripheral blood. The receptors shown here come from a woman in her forties or fifties with acute or convalescent COVID-19. CDR3s include the opening cysteine and the closing phenylalanine or tryptophan. Fields, in order: clone size, D gene, J gene, V gene, CDR3 DNA, CDR3 protein. The D gene is left open where the match is weak. A row's size may be missing; if present it is once, few, many or a size class.

NA NA TRBJ1-5 TRBV28 TGTGCCAGCAGTTTGGCGGGGCTTCAGCCCCAGCATTTT CASSLAGLQPQHF
NA NA TRBJ1-3 TRBV5-1 TGCGCCAGCAGCCCGGGGGGGGCTGGAAACACCATATATTTT CASSPGGAGNTIYF
NA TRBD1 TRBJ2-7 TRBV3-1/TRBV3-2 TGTGCCAGCAGCCAAACCGGGACAGGGGGCTCCTACGAGCAGTACTTC CASSQTGTGGSYEQYF
NA TRBD1 TRBJ1-4 TRBV5-6 TGTGCCAGCAGCTTGGTAGGGGGCCTGGATGAAAAACTGTTTTTT CASSLVGGLDEKLFF
NA TRBD1 TRBJ2-5 TRBV5-1 TGCGCCAGCAGCCAACAGGGGGCCCAAGAGACCCAGTACTTC CASSQQGAQETQYF
NA TRBD2 TRBJ2-5 TRBV5-1 TGCGCCAGCAGCACAGGACTAGGTCTATGGGAGACCCAGTACTTC CASSTGLGLWETQYF
NA TRBD2 TRBJ2-7 TRBV28 TGTGCCAGCAGTCTCTCCCGCGGGAGGCTGTACGAGCAGTACTTC CASSLSRGRLYEQYF
NA NA TRBJ2-7 TRBV7-2 TGTGCCAGCAGCCATGGACAGTACATGGACGAGCAGTACTTC CASSHGQYMDEQYF
NA NA TRBJ2-7 TRBV4-2 TGTGCCAGCAGCCTGTTGTTCGGGTTGGACGAGCAGTACTTC CASSLLFGLDEQYF
once TRBD1 TRBJ1-2 TRBV7-9 TGTGCCAGCAGCTTGTCCGGACAGGCGGCCGGCTACACCTTC CASSLSGQAAGYTF
NA NA TRBJ1-5 TRBV19 TGTGCCAGTAGTTTCGTATTAGGGGCGAACACTCAGCCCCAGCATTTT CASSFVLGANTQPQHF
NA NA TRBJ2-3 TRBV7-9 TGTGCCAGCAGCTCCTTACAAACGTTCACAGATACGCAGTATTTT CASSSLQTFTDTQYF
NA TRBD1 TRBJ2-7 TRBV9 TGTGCCAGCAGCTTCCAGGGGGCAGACGAGCAGTACTTC CASSFQGADEQYF
NA TRBD1 TRBJ2-7 TRBV20-1 TGCAGTGCTAGTCCGGGACAGGGGTCCTCCTACGAGCAGTACTTC CSASPGQGSSYEQYF
few TRBD1 TRBJ1-2 TRBV12-3/TRBV12-4 TGTGCCAGCAGTTTAGCGAGGGGGCGAGGCTACACCTTC CASSLARGRGYTF
NA TRBD1 TRBJ1-5 TRBV6-5 TGTGCCAGCAGAGACAGGGTAGGACAGCCCCAGCATTTT CASRDRVGQPQHF
NA TRBD2 TRBJ2-7 TRBV7-8 TGTGCCAGCAGCTCTACTAGCGGGAGGGCCGAGCAGTACTTC CASSSTSGRAEQYF
NA NA TRBJ1-3 TRBV6-6 TGTGCCAGCTCTCCCTCTGGAAACACCATATATTTT CASSPSGNTIYF
NA TRBD1 TRBJ1-4 TRBV18 TGTGCCAGCTCACCAGGGACAGTTGCAACTAATGAAAAACTGTTTTTT CASSPGTVATNEKLFF
NA NA TRBJ2-5 TRBV2 TGTGCCAGCAGTGATGGGGCTGGGGAGACCCAGTACTTC CASSDGAGETQYF
NA NA TRBJ2-7 TRBV6-8 TGTGCCAGCATCCCGAGGGGGGGTTCGTACGAGCAGTACTTC CASIPRGGSYEQYF
NA TRBD1 TRBJ1-2 TRBV24-1 TGTGCCACCAGTGACCCTACTGGACAGGGGGCAACGGTTGGCTACACCTTC CATSDPTGQGATVGYTF
NA TRBD2 TRBJ2-3 TRBV18 TGTGCCAGCTCATCCCCGGGACTAGCGGGTTACCTCACAGATACGCAGTATTTT CASSSPGLAGYLTDTQYF
once NA TRBJ2-1 TRBV9 TGTGCCAGCAGCGTGGTTAGTAGCGTCTACAATGAGCAGTTCTTC CASSVVSSVYNEQFF
NA NA TRBJ2-1 TRBV27 TGTGCCAGCAGTACCGGGACAGAGCAGTTCTTC CASSTGTEQFF
NA TRBD2 TRBJ2-1 TRBV6-4 TGTGCCAGCAGTTTCTTCTTATTGGGGACTAGCGGGAAGTCCTACAATGAGCAGTTCTTC CASSFFLLGTSGKSYNEQFF
NA NA TRBJ1-1 TRBV24-1 TGTGCCACCAGTGATTCTACTCGTGGGGGGGGCCACACTGAAGCTTTCTTT CATSDSTRGGGHTEAFF
NA TRBD2 TRBJ2-5 TRBV11-1 TGTGCCAGCAGCCGGGGACTAGAAGAAGAGACCCAGTACTTC CASSRGLEEETQYF
once NA TRBJ1-6 TRBV30 TGTGCCTGGAGTGTTAGGGGGAATTCACCCCTCCACTTT CAWSVRGNSPLHF
NA NA TRBJ2-2 TRBV28 TGTGCCAGCAACGTGCAGGGAATCTACACCGGGGAGCTGTTTTTT CASNVQGIYTGELFF
NA NA TRBJ1-4 TRBV28 TGTGCCAGCAGTCCCCACCTACAGGGAACGACTAATGAAAAACTGTTTTTT CASSPHLQGTTNEKLFF
NA NA TRBJ1-4 TRBV2 TGTGCCAGCAGGGGAGGGGAAAAACTGTTTTTT CASRGGEKLFF
NA NA TRBJ2-7 TRBV9 TGTGCCAGCAGCGTAGACCCTTCTGCTATCTACGAGCAGTACTTC CASSVDPSAIYEQYF
NA TRBD1 TRBJ1-3 TRBV19 TGTGCCAGTAGTTACCGGGGGACCTGGGACAGTCTAAATCGACTCTACTCTGGAAACACCATATATTTT CASSYRGTWDSLNRLYSGNTIYF